This TCR beta chain stems from a study of Graves' ophthalmopathy and Graves' hyperthyroidism. Amplifying from RNA transcripts, the study obtained TCR beta CDR3 regions. HTBI primers were used in a first-round RT-PCR, which preceded a second-round multiplex PCR. TCRdb independently ran MiXCR on the multiplex PCR reads; one entry per CDR3 protein. Among under 350,000 distinct CDR3 sequences listed, roughly 15% were seen once. CAS ≥3, NOSPECS ≥4, moderate-to-severe activity and duration under 3 months marked donors with ophthalmopathy. Pregnancy or lactation, uncontrolled infections and other autoimmune diseases were grounds for excluding patients. Clinical symptoms, serum thyroxine, TRAb, thyroid ultrasound and orbital computed tomography formed the basis of diagnosis. This clonotype was counted a single time. This CDR3 is 17 amino acids long. V trimming: 4 bases; J trimming: 5 bases; junction bases outside the gene matches: 15. Germline values: CDR1 SGHRS, CDR2 YFSETQ.

V and J are TRBV5-1 and TRBJ1-1; 9 nucleotides match TRBD1. The sample taken for sequencing was peripheral blood. The TCR sequence derives from an adult man with Graves' ophthalmopathy. This CDR3 is CASSIRTGAHMRTEAFF. The CDR3 DNA follows: TGCGCCAGCAGCATCAGGACAGGGGCCCACATGAGGACTGAAGCTTTCTTT.